This entry lists 21 T cell receptor beta chains sequenced from one sample in a study of blood T cell repertoires in COVID-19. The assay was immunoSEQ multiplex PCR, and TCRdb's table has in-frame clones only and misses some. The sample has 540,000 or so clones, roughly nine tenths seen once; the top ten hold roughly 8.3%. The sample comprised peripheral blood. The receptor set was obtained from a woman in her 50s with COVID-19, enrolled during active disease.

Details on this clone: The sample holds other DNA sequences that translate to the same CDR3. The chain links TRBV19 to TRBJ1-3, with a tentative D call TRBD1 (6 bases). There are 16 residues in the CDR3. V dropped 8 bases and J dropped 2 bases, with 19 bases sitting between them. Germline CDR1 LNHDA, CDR2 SQIVND (reference sequence). The CDR3 loop reads CASGHLGPGAGNTIYF. CDR3 coding DNA: TGTGCCAGTGGACATCTGGGGCCAGGGGCTGGAAACACCATATATTTT.

The chain recombines TRBV5-1 with TRBJ1-6; D might be TRBD1 (5 bases). CDR3 length equals 15 residues. Trimming shortened V by 4 bases and J by 7 bases, and 15 bases separated the two germline ends. Germline V CDR1 and CDR2: SGHRS, YFSETQ. The CDR3 coding sequence is TGCGCCAGCAGCCCGGGGGAGTTGTGGAATTCACCCCTCCACTTT. Residues: CASSPGELWNSPLHF. Complete variable domain (other parts from reference TRBV5-1 and TRBJ1-6): KAGVTQTPRYLIKTRGQQVTLSCSPISGHRSVSWYQQTPGQGLQFLFEYFSETQRNKGNFPGRFSGRQFSNSRSEMNVSTLELGDSALYLCASSPGELWNSPLHFGNGTRLTVT.

The rearrangement joins TRBV7-9 to TRBJ2-7; 7 bases are a match to TRBD1. CDR3 length: 13 residues. V shed 4 bases and J 2 bases; nucleotides not matched to a gene: 2. CDR1 is SEHNR and CDR2 is FQNEAQ in the germline V gene (reference sequence). The CDR3 DNA reads TGTGCCAGCAGCTCACAGGGGACCTACGAGCAGTACTTC. The encoded protein is CASSSQGTYEQYF. Variable domain in full (rest from reference TRBV7-9 and TRBJ2-7): DTGVSQNPRHKITKRGQNVTFRCDPISEHNRLYWYRQTLGQGPEFLTYFQNEAQLEKSRLLSDRFSAERPKGSFSTLEIQRTEQGDSAMYLCASSSQGTYEQYFGPGTRLTVT.

This chain links TRBV5-1 with TRBJ2-2; D ambiguous. Germline V gene sequence: CDR1 SGHRS, CDR2 YFSETQ. The length of the CDR3 is 13 residues. Trimming took 5 bases from V and 1 from J, leaving 6 bases between them. The CDR3 spells CASRGENTGELFF. CDR3 in DNA: TGCGCCAGCAGAGGAGAGAACACCGGGGAGCTGTTTTTT.

The chain combines TRBV7-9 with TRBJ1-1, with TRBD1 as a possible D gene (5 bases). V shed 5 bases and J shed 5 bases, with 9 bases lying between them. This CDR3 region has 12 residues. Germline values: CDR1 SEHNR, CDR2 FQNEAQ (reference sequence). CDR3 region: CASSQGGTEAFF. The CDR3 DNA is TGTGCCAGCAGCCAGGGCGGTACTGAAGCTTTCTTT.

This chain connects TRBV4-1 to TRBJ1-5, with unresolved D. This CDR3 is 14 amino acids long. Germline V gene data show CDR1 as MGHRA and CDR2 as YSYEKL. Trimming took 1 base from V and 4 from J, leaving 8 bases between them. The CDR3 protein is CASSQVVLNQPQHF. CDR3 DNA: TGCGCCAGCAGCCAAGTTGTGTTAAATCAGCCCCAGCATTTT.

This chain links TRBV5-8 with TRBJ1-1; D not certain. Germline V gene lookup returns CDR1 SGHTS and CDR2 YDEGEE. The CDR3 consists of 13 residues. V was shortened by 4 bases and J by 1 base, with 8 bases between the two germline ends. CDR3 amino acids: CASSIQRNTEAFF. The DNA for the CDR3 is TGTGCCAGCAGCATACAGAGGAACACTGAAGCTTTCTTT.

In this sample, this clone turned up once. The chain employs TRBV24-1 and TRBJ2-2; 12 bases line up with TRBD1. V dropped 5 bases and J dropped 7; count of bases not matched to a gene: 10. The CDR3 is made up of 17 amino acids. Germline V CDR1 and CDR2: KGHDR, SFDVKD. CDR3 region: CATSATSGTGGYGELFF. CDR3 bases: TGTGCCACCAGTGCAACATCCGGGACAGGGGGCTACGGGGAGCTGTTTTTT.

This rearrangement joins TRBV6-5 to TRBJ1-5; 9 bases align to TRBD1. CDR3 length: 14 residues. Germline CDR1 MNHEY, CDR2 SVGAGI. V was clipped by 7 bases and J by 6 bases; unmatched bases: 7. CDR3 nucleotide sequence: TGTGCCAGCAAAAACAGGGGGCTCGGTCAGCCCCAGCATTTT. Translation: CASKNRGLGQPQHF.

J is TRBJ2-7 and V is TRBV27; D is possibly TRBD2 (6 bases). CDR3 length: 15 residues. Per germline, CDR1 MNHEY and CDR2 SMNVEV (reference sequence). V was shortened by 8 bases and J by 2 bases, with 19 bases between the two germline ends. CDR3 sequence: CASCVLGTGTYEQYF. The DNA for the CDR3 is TGTGCCAGCTGCGTATTAGGGACTGGAACCTACGAGCAGTACTTC.

CDR3 amino acids: CASSPSFRTAVLGTLHF. The CDR3 coding sequence is TGTGCCAGCTCACCATCCTTTCGGACAGCGGTTTTAGGAACCCTCCACTTT. The chain links TRBV18 to TRBJ1-6, with a tentative D call TRBD1 (6 bases). Germline loops: CDR1 KGHSH, CDR2 LQKENI. The V end lost 2 bases, the J end lost 14 bases, and 25 bases lay between the germline ends. This CDR3 has 17 residues.

The V call is TRBV19, the J call TRBJ1-1; D ambiguous. V was shortened by 5 bases and J by 3 bases, with 10 bases between the two germline ends. Germline V lookup: CDR1 LNHDA, CDR2 SQIVND (reference sequence). The CDR3 consists of 13 residues. CDR3 in DNA: TGTGCCAGTAGTCCGATCGGGTACACTGAAGCTTTCTTT. Amino acid sequence: CASSPIGYTEAFF.

V is TRBV29-1 and J is TRBJ2-2; 9 nucleotides match TRBD1. The CDR3 loop spans 16 amino acids. The V gene end was trimmed by 6 bases and the J gene end by 0 bases; junction bases not matched to a gene: 8. The germline V gene encodes CDR1 SQVTM and CDR2 ANQGSEA. The CDR3 DNA reads as TGCAGCGTCGTACCACAGGGGGCGACGAACACCGGGGAGCTGTTTTTT. Its translation is CSVVPQGATNTGELFF.

This chain connects TRBV11-2 to TRBJ2-7, with D perhaps TRBD2 (6 bases). The CDR3 has 12 residues. Per the germline V gene, CDR1 is SGHAT and CDR2 is FQNNGV. With 7 bases removed from V and 7 bases from J, the gap between germline ends came to 14 bases. DNA of the CDR3: TGTGCCAGCATCCAGGGCCGGGGGGAGCAGTACTTC. It specifies CASIQGRGEQYF.

The chain is built from TRBV19 and TRBJ2-3; 7 bases align to TRBD1. The germline CDR1 and CDR2 sequences are LNHDA and SQIVND (reference sequence). With V trimmed by 3 bases and J by 3 bases, 9 bases remained unmatched. CDR3 size: 16 residues. This chain's CDR3 is CASSIGDRVRTDTQYF. In DNA form, the CDR3 reads TGTGCCAGTAGTATTGGTGACAGGGTTCGGACAGATACGCAGTATTTT.

This sequence joins TRBV3-1 (or the pseudogene TRBV3-2) and TRBJ1-1; D gene ambiguous. Trimming left V 4 bases short and J 5 bases short, with 14 bases between. Germline values: CDR1 LGHDT, CDR2 YNNKEL (reference sequence). CDR3 length equals 14 residues. CDR3: CASSRREWETEAFF. CDR3 sequence (DNA): TGTGCCAGCAGCCGGAGGGAGTGGGAGACTGAAGCTTTCTTT.

The V call is TRBV5-1, the J call TRBJ1-1; the D is unclear. CDR1 is SGHRS, CDR2 YFSETQ, per germline. Trimming pared 0 bases from V and 9 bases from J, leaving 9 bases between. There are 12 residues in the CDR3. The DNA of the CDR3 is TGCGCCAGCAGCTTGGGCGGGCCCCAAGCTTTCTTT. It specifies CASSLGGPQAFF.

V is TRBV19 and J is TRBJ1-4; D unclear. The V gene lost 3 bases and the J gene lost 0 bases, with 11 bases spanning the gap. Looked up from germline, CDR1 is LNHDA and CDR2 is SQIVND (reference sequence). The CDR3 spans 16 residues. CDR3 sequence: CASSMPTRATNEKLFF. As DNA, the CDR3 is TGTGCCAGTAGTATGCCGACCCGGGCAACTAATGAAAAACTGTTTTTT.

J is TRBJ1-4 and V is TRBV6-1; 7 nucleotides match TRBD1. This CDR3 is built from 14 residues. CDR1 is MNHNS and CDR2 is SASEGT in the germline V gene. Trimming removed 1 base from V and 10 bases from J; junction bases left unmatched: 6. The CDR3 bases are TGTGCCAGCAGTGAAGTTAGGCAGGGGGGAAAACTGTTTTTT. Amino acid sequence: CASSEVRQGGKLFF.

CDR3 DNA sequence: TGTGCCTGGAGTCCGGACAGGGCAACCGGGGAGCTGTTTTTT. This sequence encodes CAWSPDRATGELFF. The rearrangement links TRBV30 to TRBJ2-2; 8 bases match TRBD1. Germline V gene data show CDR1 as GTSNPN and CDR2 as SVGIG (reference sequence). This CDR3 has 14 amino acids. V gave up 2 bases and J gave up 5 bases; unmatched junction bases: 4.

This clone has a handful of counts. V is TRBV19 and J is TRBJ2-3; D unresolved. This CDR3 has 13 amino acids. With 3 bases removed from V and 5 bases from J, the gap between germline ends came to 9 bases. CDR1 is LNHDA and CDR2 is SQIVND in the germline V gene (reference sequence). The CDR3 DNA reads TGTGCCAGTAGTATGATTGTCGGAGATACGCAGTATTTT. As protein: CASSMIVGDTQYF.